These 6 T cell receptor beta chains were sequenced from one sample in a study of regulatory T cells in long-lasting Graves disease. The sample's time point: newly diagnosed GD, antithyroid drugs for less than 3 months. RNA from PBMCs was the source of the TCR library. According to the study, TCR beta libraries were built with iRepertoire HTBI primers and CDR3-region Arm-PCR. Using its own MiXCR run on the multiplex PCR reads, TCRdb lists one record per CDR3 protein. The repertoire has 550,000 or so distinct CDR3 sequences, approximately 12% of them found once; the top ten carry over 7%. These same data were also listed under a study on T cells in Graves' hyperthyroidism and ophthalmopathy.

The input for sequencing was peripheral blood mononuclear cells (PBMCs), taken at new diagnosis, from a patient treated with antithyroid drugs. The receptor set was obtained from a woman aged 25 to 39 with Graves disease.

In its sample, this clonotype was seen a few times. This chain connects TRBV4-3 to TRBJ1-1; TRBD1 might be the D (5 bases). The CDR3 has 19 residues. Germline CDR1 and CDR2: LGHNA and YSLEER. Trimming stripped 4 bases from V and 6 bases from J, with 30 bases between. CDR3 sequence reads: CASSPKPWGRTPLLAEAFF. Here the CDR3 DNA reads TGCGCCAGCAGCCCCAAACCGTGGGGCCGAACACCCCTTTTAGCTGAAGCTTTCTTT.

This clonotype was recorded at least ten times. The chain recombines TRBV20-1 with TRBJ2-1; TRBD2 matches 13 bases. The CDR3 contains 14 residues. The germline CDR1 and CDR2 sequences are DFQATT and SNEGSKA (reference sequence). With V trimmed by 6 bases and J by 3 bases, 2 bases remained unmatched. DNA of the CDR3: TGCAGTGCCAGGACTAGCGGGAGCTACAATGAGCAGTTCTTC. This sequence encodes CSARTSGSYNEQFF.

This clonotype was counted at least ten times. As DNA, the CDR3 is TGCAGCGTCGGGGGGGCGAGGGCTAGCACAGATACGCAGTATTTT. Encoded protein: CSVGGARASTDTQYF. V gene TRBV29-1 combines with J gene TRBJ2-3, with TRBD2 matching 8 bases. Per the germline V gene, CDR1 is SQVTM and CDR2 is ANQGSEA. Unmatched junction bases numbered 8, after V lost 6 bases and J lost 0 bases. The CDR3 runs 15 residues.

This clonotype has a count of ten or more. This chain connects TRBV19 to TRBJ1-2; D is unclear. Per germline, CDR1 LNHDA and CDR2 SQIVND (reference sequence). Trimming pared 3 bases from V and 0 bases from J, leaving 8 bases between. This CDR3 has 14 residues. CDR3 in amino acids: CASSIQFTNYGYTF. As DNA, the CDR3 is TGTGCCAGTAGTATCCAGTTTACTAACTATGGCTACACCTTC.

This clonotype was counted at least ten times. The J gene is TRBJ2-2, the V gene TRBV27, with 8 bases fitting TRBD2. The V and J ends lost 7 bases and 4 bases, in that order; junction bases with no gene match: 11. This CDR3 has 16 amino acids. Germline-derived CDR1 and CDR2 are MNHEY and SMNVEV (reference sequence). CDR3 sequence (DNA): TGTGCCAGCATAGAGAGAGGGACTAGTCCCACCGGGGAGCTGTTTTTT. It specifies CASIERGTSPTGELFF.

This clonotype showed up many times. CDR3 protein: CASSLSGTATSGNTIYF. CDR3 in DNA: TGTGCCAGCAGCCTATCCGGGACGGCTACCTCTGGAAACACCATATATTTT. The J gene is TRBJ1-3, the V gene TRBV7-2, with TRBD1 as a possible D gene (5 bases). Trimming pared 5 bases from V and 0 bases from J, leaving 17 bases between. The V gene's germline CDR1 is SGHTA and CDR2 FQGNSA. The CDR3 has 17 residues.